This T cell receptor beta chain was retrieved from a study of shared clonotypes between healthy human individuals. On the study more broadly: Used for every donor were three CD4 naive, three CD4 memory, two CD8 naive and one CD8 memory plate.

This CDR3 spans 11 amino acids. Looked up from germline, CDR1 is SNHLY and CDR2 is FYNNEI. The V gene lost 8 bases and the J gene lost 9 bases, with 11 bases spanning the gap. Naive CD8 cells lacked CD45RO and underwent positive selection for CCR7, leaving out terminally differentiated effector memory CD45RA+ cells. Sequencing used immunoSEQ multiplex PCR; TCRdb keeps in-frame clones, though not all of them. This table holds about 2,100,000 clones, just over 90% found once. This clone was detected once. The chain couples TRBV2 to TRBJ2-1; no clear D gene. The clonotype originates from a man aged 18-30 years in good health. Some clones in this sample may be carry-over from other donors' samples. Source material: naive CD8+ T cells from PBMCs. CDR3 sequence (DNA): TGTGCCAGCTACCTCGGCGGTGAGCAGTTCTTC. This codes for CASYLGGEQFF.